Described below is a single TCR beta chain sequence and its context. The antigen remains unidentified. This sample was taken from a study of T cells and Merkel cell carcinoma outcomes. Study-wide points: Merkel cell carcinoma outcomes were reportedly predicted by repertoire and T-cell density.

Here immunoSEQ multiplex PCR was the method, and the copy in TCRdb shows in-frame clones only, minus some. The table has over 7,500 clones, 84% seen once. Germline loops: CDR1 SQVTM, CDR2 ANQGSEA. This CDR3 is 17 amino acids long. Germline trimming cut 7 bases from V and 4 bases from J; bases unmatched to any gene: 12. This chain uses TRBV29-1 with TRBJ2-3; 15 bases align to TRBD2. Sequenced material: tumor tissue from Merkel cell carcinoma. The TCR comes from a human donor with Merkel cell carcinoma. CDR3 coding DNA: TGCAGCGCCTCCGGACTAGCGGGGGGGAGGGGATCAGATACGCAGTATTTT. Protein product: CSASGLAGGRGSDTQYF.